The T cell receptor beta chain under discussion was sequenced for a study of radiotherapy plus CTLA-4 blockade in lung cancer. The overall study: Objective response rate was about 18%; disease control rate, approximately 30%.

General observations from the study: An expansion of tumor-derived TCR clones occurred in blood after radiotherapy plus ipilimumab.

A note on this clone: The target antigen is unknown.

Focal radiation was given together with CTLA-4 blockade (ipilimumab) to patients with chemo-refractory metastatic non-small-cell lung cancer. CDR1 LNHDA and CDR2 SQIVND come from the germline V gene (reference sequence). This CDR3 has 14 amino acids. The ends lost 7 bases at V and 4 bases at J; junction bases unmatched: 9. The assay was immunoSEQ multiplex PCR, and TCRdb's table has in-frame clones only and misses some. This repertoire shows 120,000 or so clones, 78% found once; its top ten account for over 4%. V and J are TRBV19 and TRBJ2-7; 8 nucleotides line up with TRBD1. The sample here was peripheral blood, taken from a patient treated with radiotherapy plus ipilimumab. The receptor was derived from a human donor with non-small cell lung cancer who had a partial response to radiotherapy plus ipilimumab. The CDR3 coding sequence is TGTGCCAGTAATTATGGGACAGGAGGATACGAGCAGTACTTC. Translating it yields CASNYGTGGYEQYF.